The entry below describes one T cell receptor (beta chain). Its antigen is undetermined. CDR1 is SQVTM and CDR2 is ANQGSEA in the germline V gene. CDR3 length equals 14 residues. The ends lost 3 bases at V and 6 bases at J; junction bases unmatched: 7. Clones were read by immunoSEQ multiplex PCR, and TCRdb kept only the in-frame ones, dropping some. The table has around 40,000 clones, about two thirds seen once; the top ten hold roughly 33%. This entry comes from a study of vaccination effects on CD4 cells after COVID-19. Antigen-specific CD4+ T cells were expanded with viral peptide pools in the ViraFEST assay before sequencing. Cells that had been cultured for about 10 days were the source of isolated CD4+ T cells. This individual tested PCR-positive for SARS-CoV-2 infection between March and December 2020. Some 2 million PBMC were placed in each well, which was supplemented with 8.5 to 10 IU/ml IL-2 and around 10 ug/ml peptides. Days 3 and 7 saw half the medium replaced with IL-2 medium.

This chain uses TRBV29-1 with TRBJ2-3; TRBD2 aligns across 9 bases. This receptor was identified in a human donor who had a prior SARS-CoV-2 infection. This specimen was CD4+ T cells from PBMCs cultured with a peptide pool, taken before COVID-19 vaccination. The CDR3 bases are TGCAGCGTTGAGTCATTGCGGGGGGGGGATACGCAGTATTTT. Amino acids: CSVESLRGGDTQYF.